The source of this T cell receptor beta chain is a study of cytomegalovirus exposure and HLA in healthy donors. Across the whole study: Earlier findings included over 90 million unique TCR beta sequences obtained from 180 million or so T cells. The study, taken as a whole, reports: Sequencing artifact likely explains a cluster of highly shared sequence variants. A further, later analysis showed that HLA-associated TCR beta chains (compared with equally common others) were more clonally expanded.

V was pared by 5 bases and J by 2 bases, with 3 bases between. CDR3 length: 11 amino acids. The germline V gene has CDR1 SGHTA and CDR2 FQGNSA. In the case of this clone: The antigen is not known.

The primer mix had 60 Vbeta and 13 Jbeta primers. Method: immunoSEQ multiplex PCR; TCRdb's copy keeps in-frame clones and lacks some. In the table there are roughly 62,000 clones, approximately 80% of which are singletons. Healthy bone marrow donors made up the donor group. Sample: PBMCs. The chain uses TRBV7-2 and TRBJ1-2; no reliable D call. The TCR comes from a woman aged 40 to 55 in good health and CMV-seropositive. The CDR3 protein is CASSQNYGYTF. The CDR3 coding sequence is TGTGCCAGCAGCCAAAACTATGGCTACACCTTC.